These T cell receptor beta chains were read from a single sample in a study of shared clonotypes between healthy human individuals. Here immunoSEQ multiplex PCR was the method, and the copy in TCRdb shows in-frame clones only, minus some. The profile shows more than 400,000 clones, around 73% of them singletons. The sequenced material came from PBMCs. These receptors all stem from a woman in her thirties or forties in good health. Some clones in this sample may be carry-over from other donors' samples. Both conserved end residues are part of each CDR3. The order of the fields is clone size, V gene, D gene, J gene, CDR3 protein, CDR3 DNA. D genes are given only for firm matches. Clone size appears in some rows only: once, few, many, or a class for an expanded clone.

size: NA
V: TRBV9
D: TRBD1
J: TRBJ1-5
CDR3: CASSEDRGNQPQHF
DNA: TGTGCCAGCAGCGAGGACAGGGGCAATCAGCCCCAGCATTTT

size: NA
V: TRBV10-1
D: TRBD2
J: TRBJ2-5
CDR3: CASSGTSGQETQYF
DNA: TGCGCCAGCAGTGGGACTAGCGGCCAAGAGACCCAGTACTTC

size: once
V: TRBV5-4
D: NA
J: TRBJ2-3
CDR3: CASSSGPDPTTNTQYF
DNA: TGTGCCAGCTCCTCGGGTCCGGACCCAACTACGAATACGCAGTATTTT

size: NA
V: TRBV28
D: TRBD2
J: TRBJ2-1
CDR3: CASGNPLSGKYNEQFF
DNA: TGTGCCAGCGGCAACCCCCTGAGCGGGAAGTACAATGAGCAGTTCTTC

size: NA
V: TRBV2
D: TRBD1
J: TRBJ2-2
CDR3: CASSRDRGYTGELFF
DNA: TGTGCCAGCAGTCGGGACAGGGGATATACCGGGGAGCTGTTTTTT

size: NA
V: TRBV7-9
D: NA
J: TRBJ2-5
CDR3: CASSFPVQETQYF
DNA: TGTGCCAGCAGCTTTCCGGTGCAAGAGACCCAGTACTTC

size: NA
V: TRBV5-1
D: NA
J: TRBJ1-5
CDR3: CASSLGTGIQPQHF
DNA: TGCGCCAGCAGCTTGGGCACAGGGATCCAGCCCCAGCATTTT

size: NA
V: TRBV10-3
D: NA
J: TRBJ2-3
CDR3: CATINRDTDTQYF
DNA: TGTGCCACCATTAACAGGGACACAGATACGCAGTATTTT

size: NA
V: TRBV28
D: NA
J: TRBJ1-1
CDR3: CASREDKGWGTEAFF
DNA: TGTGCCAGCAGGGAGGACAAAGGTTGGGGGACTGAAGCTTTCTTT

size: NA
V: TRBV7-8
D: NA
J: TRBJ2-1
CDR3: CASSPPGSREQFF
DNA: TGTGCCAGCAGCCCCCCAGGGTCGAGGGAGCAGTTCTTC

size: NA
V: TRBV2
D: NA
J: TRBJ1-3
CDR3: CASSWSRSGNTIYF
DNA: TGTGCCAGCAGTTGGTCCCGCTCTGGAAACACCATATATTTT

size: NA
V: TRBV4-3
D: NA
J: TRBJ1-4
CDR3: CASSQDQTTNEKLFF
DNA: TGCGCCAGCAGCCAAGATCAGACAACTAATGAAAAACTGTTTTTT

size: few
V: TRBV30
D: NA
J: TRBJ2-2
CDR3: CAWRGQNTGELFF
DNA: TGTGCCTGGAGGGGTCAGAACACCGGGGAGCTGTTTTTT

size: NA
V: TRBV19
D: NA
J: TRBJ1-2
CDR3: CASTGTAMEGYTF
DNA: TGTGCCAGTACCGGGACGGCGATGGAGGGCTACACCTTC

size: NA
V: TRBV6-6
D: NA
J: TRBJ1-2
CDR3: CASSYGLSYPYGYTF
DNA: TGTGCCAGCAGTTACGGCTTGTCCTACCCCTATGGCTACACCTTC

size: NA
V: TRBV18
D: TRBD2
J: TRBJ2-1
CDR3: CASSPPAGVNEQFF
DNA: TGTGCCAGCTCACCACCCGCGGGGGTCAATGAGCAGTTCTTC

size: few
V: TRBV30
D: TRBD1
J: TRBJ1-1
CDR3: CAWSVSRQGNTEAFF
DNA: TGTGCCTGGAGTGTAAGCCGACAGGGGAACACTGAAGCTTTCTTT

size: NA
V: TRBV27
D: TRBD1
J: TRBJ1-4
CDR3: CASSSSGTAKNEKLFF
DNA: TGTGCCAGCAGTAGCAGCGGGACAGCTAAGAATGAAAAACTGTTTTTT